One sample yielded the 7 T cell receptor beta chains listed below, sequenced in a study of T cells in Graves' hyperthyroidism and ophthalmopathy. TCR beta CDR3 regions were amplified from RNA transcripts. A first-round RT-PCR of the TCR CDR3 used the HTBI primer set. In TCRdb, the multiplex PCR reads were re-called with MiXCR into one record per CDR3 protein. This sample has 250,000 to 300,000 distinct CDR3 sequences, with roughly 19% found just once. What was sequenced was blood. These receptors all stem from a man aged 50-60 years with Graves' ophthalmopathy.

The rearrangement uses TRBV24-1 and TRBJ2-2; 9 positions agree with TRBD1. The V gene end was trimmed by 8 bases and the J gene end by 1 base; junction bases not matched to a gene: 4. The germline V gene has CDR1 KGHDR and CDR2 SFDVKD. The CDR3 totals 15 residues. CDR3 nucleotides: TGTGCCACCACCACGGGACAGGGGAACACCGGGGAGCTGTTTTTT. The encoded protein is CATTTGQGNTGELFF.

In this sample, this clonotype turned up a few times. The chain joins TRBV7-3 to TRBJ2-2; no clear D gene. The CDR3 runs 15 residues. The V and J ends lost 2 bases and 4 bases respectively, with 11 bases between them. The germline gives CDR1 SGHTA, CDR2 FQGTGA. The CDR3 sequence is CASSLSVAATGELFF. The CDR3 DNA is TGTGCCAGCAGCTTATCTGTAGCCGCCACCGGGGAGCTGTTTTTT.

This clonotype turned up a few times. CDR3 region: CASAKSLSYNEQFF. DNA for the CDR3: TGTGCCAGTGCCAAATCCCTCTCCTACAATGAGCAGTTCTTC. The V and J genes are TRBV19 and TRBJ2-1; D remains unclear. V was pared by 8 bases and J by 0 bases, with 11 bases between. The CDR3 has 14 amino acids. Germline V lookup: CDR1 LNHDA, CDR2 SQIVND (reference sequence).

This clonotype was detected ten times or more. The chain employs TRBV5-1 and TRBJ2-1; D might be TRBD2 (6 bases). Germline loops: CDR1 SGHRS, CDR2 YFSETQ. The CDR3 totals 15 residues. The V gene lost 1 base and the J gene lost 4 bases, with 12 bases spanning the gap. This CDR3 reads CASSLTGVSYNEQFF. For the CDR3, the DNA is TGCGCCAGCAGCTTGACGGGAGTTTCATACAATGAGCAGTTCTTC.

This clonotype was seen only a few times. The J gene is TRBJ2-2, the V gene TRBV5-1, with D maybe TRBD2 (5 bases). The CDR3 consists of 16 residues. CDR1 and CDR2 (germline): SGHRS, YFSETQ. The V end lost 4 bases, the J end lost 6 bases, and 19 bases lay between the germline ends. The CDR3 DNA sequence: TGCGCCAGCAGCCGACTCGGACTCCGGGGAGCCGGGGAGCTGTTTTTT. Protein: CASSRLGLRGAGELFF.

This clonotype was detected many times. The chain employs TRBV11-2 and TRBJ2-7; D is perhaps TRBD1 (6 bases). The CDR3 loop spans 14 amino acids. The V gene lost 2 bases and the J gene lost 6 bases, with 14 bases spanning the gap. Germline lookup yields CDR1 SGHAT and CDR2 FQNNGV. The CDR3 spells CASSLSVLGAEQYF. The CDR3, as DNA: TGTGCCAGCAGCTTAAGTGTGTTGGGGGCCGAGCAGTACTTC.

For this clonotype: Just one base apart from a much larger clone, this may be a read error. The chain uses TRBV28 and TRBJ1-2; D gene ambiguous. This CDR3 has 13 residues. Trimming pared 3 bases from V and 10 bases from J, leaving 15 bases between. Germline CDR1 MDHEN, CDR2 SYDVKM. CDR3 loop: CASSLRRVDDYTF. The CDR3 DNA reads as TGTGCCAGCAGTTTGAGGAGGGTCGATGACTACACCTTC.